These 6 T cell receptor beta chains were all obtained from the same sample, sequenced in a study of blood T cell repertoires in COVID-19. The protocol was immunoSEQ multiplex PCR, while the TCRdb copy is restricted to in-frame clones and leaves out a portion. Of 300,000 or so clones in the sample, 90% were seen once. Input material: peripheral blood. These receptors all stem from a woman aged 40-49 years with acute or convalescent COVID-19.

The chain uses TRBV25-1 and TRBJ1-6; a possible D gene is TRBD1 (6 bases). The CDR3 length is 12 residues. V lost 9 bases and J lost 10, with 13 bases in between. The V gene's germline CDR1 is MGHDK and CDR2 SYGVNS. The CDR3 DNA is TGTGCCAGTACAGACCAGGGGTCACCCCTCCACTTT. Protein product: CASTDQGSPLHF.

The rearrangement uses TRBV10-1 and TRBJ2-3; 7 bases match TRBD1. The germline V gene has CDR1 WNHNN and CDR2 SYGVQD (reference sequence). V trimming: 0 bases; J trimming: 4 bases; junction bases outside the gene matches: 10. CDR3 size: 17 residues. The CDR3 DNA is TGCGCCAGCAGTGAGTCCGGAGAGGGGGCGAACGCAGATACGCAGTATTTT. Translating it yields CASSESGEGANADTQYF.

The J gene is TRBJ1-1, the V gene TRBV10-3, with 7 positions matching TRBD1. CDR1 is ENHRY and CDR2 is SYGVKD in the germline V gene. The V gene end was trimmed by 6 bases and the J gene end by 2 bases; junction bases not matched to a gene: 6. This CDR3 contains 14 residues. DNA for the CDR3: TGTGCCATCAGCCGAGACAGGGCTAACACTGAAGCTTTCTTT. This translates into CAISRDRANTEAFF.

V and J are TRBV6-5 and TRBJ1-2; no reliable D call. V was trimmed by 6 bases and J by 8 bases, leaving 10 bases between them. There are 11 residues in the CDR3. Germline V CDR1 and CDR2: MNHEY, SVGAGI. In DNA form, the CDR3 reads TGTGCCAGCAGGTTCCAGGAAGGCTACACCTTC. This gives the protein CASRFQEGYTF.

J is TRBJ2-1 and V is TRBV24-1, with 8 bases matching TRBD2. V gave up 1 base and J gave up 7 bases; unmatched junction bases: 8. There are 16 residues in the CDR3. In germline, CDR1 is KGHDR, CDR2 SFDVKD. CDR3 sequence (DNA): TGTGCCACCAGTGATTTAACGGGGGGGCTAAAGAATGAGCAGTTCTTC. Translation: CATSDLTGGLKNEQFF.

The CDR3: CASSQTPVATYTF. Written as DNA, the CDR3 is TGTGCCAGCAGCCAAACTCCGGTTGCTACCTACACCTTC. The chain joins TRBV14 to TRBJ1-2, with D unresolved. Germline loops: CDR1 SGHDN, CDR2 FVKESK. CDR3 length equals 13 residues. The germline V and J ends were trimmed by 2 bases and 10 bases, with 14 bases remaining between them.